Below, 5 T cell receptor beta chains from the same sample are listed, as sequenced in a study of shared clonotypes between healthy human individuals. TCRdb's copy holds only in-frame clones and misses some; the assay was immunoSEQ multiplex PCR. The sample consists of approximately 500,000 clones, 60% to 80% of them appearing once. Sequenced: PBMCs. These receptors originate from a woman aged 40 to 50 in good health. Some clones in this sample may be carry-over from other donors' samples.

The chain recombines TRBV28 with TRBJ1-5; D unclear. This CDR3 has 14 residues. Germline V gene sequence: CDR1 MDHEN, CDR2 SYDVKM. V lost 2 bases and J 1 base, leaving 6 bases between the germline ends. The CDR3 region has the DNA TGTGCCAGCAGTTTAGCCATGAGCAATCAGCCCCAGCATTTT. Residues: CASSLAMSNQPQHF.

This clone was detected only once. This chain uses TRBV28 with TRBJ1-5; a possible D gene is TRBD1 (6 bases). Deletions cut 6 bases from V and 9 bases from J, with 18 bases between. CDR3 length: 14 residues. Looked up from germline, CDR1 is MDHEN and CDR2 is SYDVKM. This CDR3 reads CASSPGQFRGPQHF. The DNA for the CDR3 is TGTGCCAGCAGCCCTGGACAGTTCCGGGGGCCCCAGCATTTT.

In nucleotides, the CDR3 is TGTGCCAGCAGTTTGATCCGGACTAGCGGGAGCTACGAGCAGTACTTC. This encodes CASSLIRTSGSYEQYF. The chain carries TRBV28 and TRBJ2-7, with TRBD2 identical over 13 bases. Germline-derived CDR1 and CDR2 are MDHEN and SYDVKM. V lost 3 bases to trimming and J lost 3 bases; unmatched junction nucleotides: 5. This CDR3 region has 16 residues.

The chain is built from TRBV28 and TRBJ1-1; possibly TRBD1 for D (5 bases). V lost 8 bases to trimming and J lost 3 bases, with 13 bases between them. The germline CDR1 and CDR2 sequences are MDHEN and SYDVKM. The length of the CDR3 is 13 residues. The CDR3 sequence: CASGGTDDTEAFF. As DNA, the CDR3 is TGTGCCAGCGGTGGGACGGACGACACTGAAGCTTTCTTT. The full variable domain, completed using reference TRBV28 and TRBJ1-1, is DVKVTQSSRYLVKRTGEKVFLECVQDMDHENMFWYRQDPGLGLRLIYFSYDVKMKEKGDIPEGYSVSREKKERFSLILESASTNQTSMYLCASGGTDDTEAFFGQGTRLTVV.

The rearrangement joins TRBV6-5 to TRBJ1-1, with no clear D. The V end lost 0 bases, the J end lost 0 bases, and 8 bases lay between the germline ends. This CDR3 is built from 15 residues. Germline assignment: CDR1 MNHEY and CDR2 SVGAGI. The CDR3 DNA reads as TGTGCCAGCAGTTACTCGGGCAGAGTGAACACTGAAGCTTTCTTT. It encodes CASSYSGRVNTEAFF.